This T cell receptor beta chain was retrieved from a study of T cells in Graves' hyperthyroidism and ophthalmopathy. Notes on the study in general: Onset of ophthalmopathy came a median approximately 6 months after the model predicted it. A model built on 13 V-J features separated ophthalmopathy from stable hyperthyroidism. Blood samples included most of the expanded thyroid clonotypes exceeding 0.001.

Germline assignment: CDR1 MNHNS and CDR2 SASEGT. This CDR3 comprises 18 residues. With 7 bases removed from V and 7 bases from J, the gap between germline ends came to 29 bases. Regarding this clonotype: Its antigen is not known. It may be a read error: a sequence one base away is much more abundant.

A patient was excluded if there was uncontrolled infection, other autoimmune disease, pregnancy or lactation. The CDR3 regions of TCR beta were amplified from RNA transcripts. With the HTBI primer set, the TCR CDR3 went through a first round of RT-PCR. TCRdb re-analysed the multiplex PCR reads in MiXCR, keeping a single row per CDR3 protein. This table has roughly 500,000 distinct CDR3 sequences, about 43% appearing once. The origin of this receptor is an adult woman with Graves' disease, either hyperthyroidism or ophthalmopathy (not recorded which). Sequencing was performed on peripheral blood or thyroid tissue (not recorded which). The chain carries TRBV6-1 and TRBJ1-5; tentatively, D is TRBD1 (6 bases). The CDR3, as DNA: TGTGCCAGCACCCCGGACAGCCACTTTAGGTTGAGGCAGCAGCCCCAGCATTTT. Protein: CASTPDSHFRLRQQPQHF.